This T cell receptor beta chain was recovered during a study of technical replicates of blood from a few donors. Profiling relied on immunoSEQ multiplex PCR, and the TCRdb table lists in-frame clones only, not all of them. The sample lists about 87,000 clones, approximately 95% occurring once. Germline V lookup: CDR1 SNHLY, CDR2 FYNNEI. V lost 4 bases, J lost 5 bases, and 10 bases stayed unmatched. The CDR3 sequence is 15 residues long. The sequence derives from a human donor in good health. This rearrangement joins TRBV2 to TRBJ2-5; 7 positions match TRBD1. Sequencing was done on a sample of T cells isolated from PBMCs. CDR3 residues: CASSVQTGMRETQYF. CDR3 coding DNA: TGTGCCAGCAGTGTCCAGACAGGGATGCGCGAGACCCAGTACTTC.